This T cell receptor beta chain was retrieved from a study of PD-1 blockade in mismatch repair-deficient tumors. Study-level results: Tumor-resident clones, often absent from pretreatment blood, expanded after pembrolizumab and then contracted.

TCRdb keeps only in-frame clones here, not all; method: immunoSEQ multiplex PCR. The sample has under 75,000 clones; approximately 88% are singletons. Mismatch repair deficiency was confirmed in all patients, by PCR or immunohistochemistry. TCR sequencing covered three patients who responded to pembrolizumab. Comment on this clone: The antigen remains undetermined.

V lost 6 bases, J lost 3 bases, and 9 bases stayed unmatched. Germline V CDR1 and CDR2: PRHDT, FYEKMQ (reference sequence). The CDR3 totals 16 residues. The sample here was peripheral blood, taken 52 weeks after starting pembrolizumab. The source is an adult with mismatch repair-deficient cancer. V gene TRBV13 combines with J gene TRBJ1-2; 11 bases map to TRBD1. The DNA for the CDR3 is TGTGCCAGCAGTATCTCCGGGGGACAGGGGGACTATGGCTACACCTTC. Translation: CASSISGGQGDYGYTF.